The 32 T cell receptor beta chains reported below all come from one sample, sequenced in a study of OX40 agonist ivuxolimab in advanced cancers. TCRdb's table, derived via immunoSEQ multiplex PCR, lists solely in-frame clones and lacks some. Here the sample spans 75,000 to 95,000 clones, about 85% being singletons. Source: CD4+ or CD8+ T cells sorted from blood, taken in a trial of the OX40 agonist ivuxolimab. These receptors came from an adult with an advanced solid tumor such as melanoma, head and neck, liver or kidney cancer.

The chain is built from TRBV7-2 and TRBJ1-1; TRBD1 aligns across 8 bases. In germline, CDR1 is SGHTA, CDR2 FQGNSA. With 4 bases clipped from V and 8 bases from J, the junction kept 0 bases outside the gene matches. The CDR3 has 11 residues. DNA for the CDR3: TGTGCCAGCAGCTGGGACAGGGAAGCTTTCTTT. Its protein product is CASSWDREAFF.

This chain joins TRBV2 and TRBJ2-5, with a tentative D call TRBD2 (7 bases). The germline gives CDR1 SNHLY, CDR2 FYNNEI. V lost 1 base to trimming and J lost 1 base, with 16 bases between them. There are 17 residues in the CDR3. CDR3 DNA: TGTGCCAGCAGTGAAGAAAGGGGGGGCCCCTCCCAAGAGACCCAGTACTTC. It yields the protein CASSEERGGPSQETQYF.

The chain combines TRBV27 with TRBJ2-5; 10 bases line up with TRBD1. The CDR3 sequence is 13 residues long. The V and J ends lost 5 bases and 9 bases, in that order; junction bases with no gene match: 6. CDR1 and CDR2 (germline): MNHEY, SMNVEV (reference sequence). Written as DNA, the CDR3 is TGTGCCAGCAGTACTCATGACAGGGGGCCCCAGTACTTC. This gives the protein CASSTHDRGPQYF.

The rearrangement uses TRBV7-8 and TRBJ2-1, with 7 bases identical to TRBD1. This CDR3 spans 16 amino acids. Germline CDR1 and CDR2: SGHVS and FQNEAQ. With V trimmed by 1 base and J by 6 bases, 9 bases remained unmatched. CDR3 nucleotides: TGTGCCAGCAGCTTAGGATCGGGACAGCAGACCAATGAGCAGTTCTTC. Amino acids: CASSLGSGQQTNEQFF.

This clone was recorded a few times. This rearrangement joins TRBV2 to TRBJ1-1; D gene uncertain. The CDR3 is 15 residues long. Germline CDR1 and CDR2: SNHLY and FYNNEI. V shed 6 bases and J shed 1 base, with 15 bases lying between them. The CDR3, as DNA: TGTGCCAGCAGGGATTCCTCCGCCGGGAACACTGAAGCTTTCTTT. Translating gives CASRDSSAGNTEAFF.

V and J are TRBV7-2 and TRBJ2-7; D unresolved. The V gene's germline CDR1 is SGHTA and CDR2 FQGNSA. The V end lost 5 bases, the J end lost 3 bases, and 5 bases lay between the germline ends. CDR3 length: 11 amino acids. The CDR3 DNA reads TGTGCCAGCAGCGGAAACTACGAGCAGTACTTC. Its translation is CASSGNYEQYF.

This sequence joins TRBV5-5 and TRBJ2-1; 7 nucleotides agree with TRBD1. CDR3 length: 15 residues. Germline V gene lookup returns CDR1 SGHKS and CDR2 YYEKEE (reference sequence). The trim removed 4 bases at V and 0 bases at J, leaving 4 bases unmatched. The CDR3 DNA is TGTGCCAGCAGCCCCAGGGGGACCTCCTACAATGAGCAGTTCTTC. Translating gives CASSPRGTSYNEQFF.

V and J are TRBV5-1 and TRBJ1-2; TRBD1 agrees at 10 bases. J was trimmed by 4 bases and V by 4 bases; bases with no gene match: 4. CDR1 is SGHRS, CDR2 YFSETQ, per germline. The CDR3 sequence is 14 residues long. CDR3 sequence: CASSGQGDSYGYTF. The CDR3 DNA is TGCGCCAGCAGCGGACAGGGGGATAGCTATGGCTACACCTTC.

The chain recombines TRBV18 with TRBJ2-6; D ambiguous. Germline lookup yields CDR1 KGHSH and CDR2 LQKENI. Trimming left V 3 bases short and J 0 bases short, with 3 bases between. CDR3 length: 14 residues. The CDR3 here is CASSPSSGANVLTF. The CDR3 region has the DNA TGTGCCAGCTCACCCAGCTCTGGGGCCAACGTCCTGACTTTC.

Here the CDR3 reads CASSLYSSYEQYF. The CDR3, as DNA: TGTGCCAGCAGTTTGTACTCTTCCTACGAGCAGTACTTC. The V and J genes are TRBV6-5 and TRBJ2-7; D remains unclear. CDR1 is MNHEY, CDR2 SVGAGI, per germline. Trimming shortened V by 4 bases and J by 1 base, and 8 bases separated the two germline ends. The CDR3 spans 13 residues.

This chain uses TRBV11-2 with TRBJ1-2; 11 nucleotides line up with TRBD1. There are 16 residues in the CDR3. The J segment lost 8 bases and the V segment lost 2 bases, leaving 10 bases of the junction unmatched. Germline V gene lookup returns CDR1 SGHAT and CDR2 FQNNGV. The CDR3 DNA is TGTGCCAGCAGCTTAAGGGACAGGGGGTTATCTGGAGGCTACACCTTC. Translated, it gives CASSLRDRGLSGGYTF.

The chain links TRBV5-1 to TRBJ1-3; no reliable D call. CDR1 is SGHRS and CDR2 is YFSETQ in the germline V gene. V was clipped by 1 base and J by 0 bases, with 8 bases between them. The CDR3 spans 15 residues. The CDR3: CASSLSGDSGNTIYF. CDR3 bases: TGCGCCAGCAGCTTGTCAGGTGACTCTGGAAACACCATATATTTT.

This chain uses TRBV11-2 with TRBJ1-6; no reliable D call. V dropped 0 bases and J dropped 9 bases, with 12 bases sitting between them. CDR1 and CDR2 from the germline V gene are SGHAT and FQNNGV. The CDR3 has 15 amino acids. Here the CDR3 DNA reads TGTGCCAGCAGCTTAGAGGCAGGTGACGCTTCACCCCTCCACTTT. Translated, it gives CASSLEAGDASPLHF.

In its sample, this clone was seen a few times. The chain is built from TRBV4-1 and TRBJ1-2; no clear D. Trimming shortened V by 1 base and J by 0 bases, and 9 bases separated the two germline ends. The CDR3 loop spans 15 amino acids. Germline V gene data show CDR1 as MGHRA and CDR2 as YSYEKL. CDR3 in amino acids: CASSQVTAANYGYTF. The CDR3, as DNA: TGCGCCAGCAGCCAAGTCACGGCAGCTAACTATGGCTACACCTTC.

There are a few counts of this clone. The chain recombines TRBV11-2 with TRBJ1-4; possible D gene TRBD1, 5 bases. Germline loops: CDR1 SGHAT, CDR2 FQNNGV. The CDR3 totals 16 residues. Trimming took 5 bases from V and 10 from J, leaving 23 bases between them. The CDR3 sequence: CASSQEPPTTGGKLFF. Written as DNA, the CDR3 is TGTGCCAGCAGCCAGGAGCCCCCTACCACCGGGGGAAAACTGTTTTTT.

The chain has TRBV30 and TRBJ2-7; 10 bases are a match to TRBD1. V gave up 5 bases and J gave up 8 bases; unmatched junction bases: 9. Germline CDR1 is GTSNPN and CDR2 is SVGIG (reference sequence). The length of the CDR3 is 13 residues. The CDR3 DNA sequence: TGTGCCTGGGGGGGCGGGACAGGGGCACAGCAGTACTTC. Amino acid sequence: CAWGGGTGAQQYF.

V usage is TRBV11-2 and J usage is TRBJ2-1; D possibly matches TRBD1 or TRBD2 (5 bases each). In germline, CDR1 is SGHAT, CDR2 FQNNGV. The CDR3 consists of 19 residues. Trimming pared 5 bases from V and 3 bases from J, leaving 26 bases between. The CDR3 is CASSAPHRDPLNFYNEQFF. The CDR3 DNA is TGTGCCAGCAGCGCTCCACATAGGGACCCTTTGAATTTCTACAATGAGCAGTTCTTC.

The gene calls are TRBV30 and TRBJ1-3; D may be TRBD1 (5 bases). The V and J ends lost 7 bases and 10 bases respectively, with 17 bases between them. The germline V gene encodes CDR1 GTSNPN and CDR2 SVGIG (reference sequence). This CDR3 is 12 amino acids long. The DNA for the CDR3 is TGTGCCTTCAGGGTTAGCGAAACGACCATATATTTT. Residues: CAFRVSETTIYF.

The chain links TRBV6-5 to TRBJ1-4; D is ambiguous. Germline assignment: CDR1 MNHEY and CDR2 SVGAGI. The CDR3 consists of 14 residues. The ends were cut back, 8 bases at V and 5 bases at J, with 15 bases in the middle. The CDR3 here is CASWAGGSNEKLFF. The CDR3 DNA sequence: TGTGCCAGCTGGGCCGGAGGGTCGAATGAAAAACTGTTTTTT.

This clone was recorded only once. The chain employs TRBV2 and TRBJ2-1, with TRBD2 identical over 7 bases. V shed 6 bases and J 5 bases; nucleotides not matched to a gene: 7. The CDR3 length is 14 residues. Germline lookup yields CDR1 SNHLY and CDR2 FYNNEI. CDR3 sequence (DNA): TGTGCCAGCAGGGCGGCTAGCGGAAACAATGAGCAGTTCTTC. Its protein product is CASRAASGNNEQFF.

The CDR3 here is CASSPRGPKETQYF. The CDR3, as DNA: TGTGCCAGCAGCCCACGGGGCCCCAAAGAGACCCAGTACTTC. V is TRBV11-3 and J is TRBJ2-5, with D perhaps TRBD1 or TRBD2 (5 bases each). Germline loops: CDR1 SGHNT, CDR2 YENEEA. CDR3 size: 14 residues. Trimming removed 5 bases at V and 3 bases at J, with 13 bases between.

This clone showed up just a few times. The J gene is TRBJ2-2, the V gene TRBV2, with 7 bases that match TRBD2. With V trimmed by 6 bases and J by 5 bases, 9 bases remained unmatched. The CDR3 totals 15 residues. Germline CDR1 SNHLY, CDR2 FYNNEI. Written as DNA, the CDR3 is TGTGCCAGCAGACCCATGGGGGGGGTTACCGGGGAGCTGTTTTTT. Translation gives CASRPMGGVTGELFF.

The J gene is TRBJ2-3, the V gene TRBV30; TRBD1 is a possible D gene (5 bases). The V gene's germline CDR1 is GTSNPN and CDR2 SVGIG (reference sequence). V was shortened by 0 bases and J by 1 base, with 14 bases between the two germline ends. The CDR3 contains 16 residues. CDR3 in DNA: TGTGCCTGGAGTGTACAGATCGGCAGGGGCACAGATACGCAGTATTTT. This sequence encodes CAWSVQIGRGTDTQYF.

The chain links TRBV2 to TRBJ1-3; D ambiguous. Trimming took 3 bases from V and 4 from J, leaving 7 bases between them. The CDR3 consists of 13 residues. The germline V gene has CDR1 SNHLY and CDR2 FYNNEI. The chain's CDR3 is CASSEGRGNTIYF. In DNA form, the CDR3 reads TGTGCCAGCAGTGAGGGCAGGGGAAACACCATATATTTT.

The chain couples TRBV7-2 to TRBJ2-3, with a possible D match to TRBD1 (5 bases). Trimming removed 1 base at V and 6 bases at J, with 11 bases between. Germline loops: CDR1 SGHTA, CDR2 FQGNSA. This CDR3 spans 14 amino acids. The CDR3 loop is CASSLEGRADTQYF. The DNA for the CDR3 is TGTGCCAGCAGCTTAGAAGGCAGGGCGGATACGCAGTATTTT. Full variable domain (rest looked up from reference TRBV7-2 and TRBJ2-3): GAGVSQSPSNKVTEKGKDVELRCDPISGHTALYWYRQSLGQGLEFLIYFQGNSAPDKSGLPSDRFSAERTGGSVSTLTIQRTQQEDSAVYLCASSLEGRADTQYFGPGTRLTVL.

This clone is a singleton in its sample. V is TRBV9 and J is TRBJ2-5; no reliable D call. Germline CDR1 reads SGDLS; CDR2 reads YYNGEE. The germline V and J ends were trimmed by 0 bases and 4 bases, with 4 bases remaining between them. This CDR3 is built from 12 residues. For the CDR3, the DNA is TGTGCCAGCAGCGTAGCTGGAGAGACCCAGTACTTC. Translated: CASSVAGETQYF.

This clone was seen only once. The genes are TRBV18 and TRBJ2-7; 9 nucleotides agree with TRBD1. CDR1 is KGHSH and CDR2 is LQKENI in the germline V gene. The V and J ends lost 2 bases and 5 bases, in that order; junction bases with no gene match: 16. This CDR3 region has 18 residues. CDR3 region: CASSPGLSWTGERNEQYF. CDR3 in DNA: TGTGCCAGCTCACCAGGACTCTCTTGGACAGGGGAAAGAAACGAGCAGTACTTC.

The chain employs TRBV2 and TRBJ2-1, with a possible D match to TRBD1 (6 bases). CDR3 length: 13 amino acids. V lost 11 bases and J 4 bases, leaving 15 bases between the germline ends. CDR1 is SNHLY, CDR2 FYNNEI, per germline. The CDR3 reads CAGAGGQYNEQFF. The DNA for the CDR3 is TGTGCCGGAGCAGGAGGACAGTACAATGAGCAGTTCTTC.

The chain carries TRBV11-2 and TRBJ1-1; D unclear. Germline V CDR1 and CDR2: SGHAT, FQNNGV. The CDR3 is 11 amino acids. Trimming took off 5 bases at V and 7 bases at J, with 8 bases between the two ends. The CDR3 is CASSPTNEAFF. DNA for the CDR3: TGTGCCAGCAGCCCAACTAATGAAGCTTTCTTT.

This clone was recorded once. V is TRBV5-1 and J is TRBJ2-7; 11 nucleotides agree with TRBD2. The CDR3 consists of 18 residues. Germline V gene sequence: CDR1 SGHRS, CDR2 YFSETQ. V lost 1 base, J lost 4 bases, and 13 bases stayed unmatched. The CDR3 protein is CASSLKGLAVSRPYEQYF. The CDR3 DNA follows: TGCGCCAGCAGCTTGAAGGGACTAGCGGTCTCTCGGCCGTACGAGCAGTACTTC. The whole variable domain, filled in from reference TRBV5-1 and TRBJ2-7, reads KAGVTQTPRYLIKTRGQQVTLSCSPISGHRSVSWYQQTPGQGLQFLFEYFSETQRNKGNFPGRFSGRQFSNSRSEMNVSTLELGDSALYLCASSLKGLAVSRPYEQYFGPGTRLTVT.

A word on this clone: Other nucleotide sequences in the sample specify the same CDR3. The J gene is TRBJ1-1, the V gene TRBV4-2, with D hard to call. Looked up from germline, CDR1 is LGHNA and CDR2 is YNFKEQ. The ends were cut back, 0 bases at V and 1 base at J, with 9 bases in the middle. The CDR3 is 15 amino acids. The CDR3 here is CASSQELAGNTEAFF. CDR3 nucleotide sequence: TGTGCCAGCAGCCAAGAACTGGCAGGGAACACTGAAGCTTTCTTT.

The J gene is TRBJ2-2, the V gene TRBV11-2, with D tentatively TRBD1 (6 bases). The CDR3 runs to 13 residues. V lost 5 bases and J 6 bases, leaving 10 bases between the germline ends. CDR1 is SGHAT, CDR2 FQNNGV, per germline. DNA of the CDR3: TGTGCCAGCAGCCCTCAGGGGCCCGGGGAGCTGTTTTTT. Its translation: CASSPQGPGELFF.